Shown below are 20 T cell receptor beta chains from a single sample sequenced in a study of technical replicates of blood from a handful of donors. TCRdb's copy holds only in-frame clones and misses some; the assay was immunoSEQ multiplex PCR. The profile shows approximately 75,000 clones, approximately 95% of them singletons. Sequencing was carried out using T cells isolated from PBMCs. Receptors were obtained from a human donor in good health.

This chain links TRBV4-1 with TRBJ2-5, with TRBD2 as a possible D gene (6 bases). Germline V lookup: CDR1 MGHRA, CDR2 YSYEKL. The CDR3 runs 20 residues. V was pared by 0 bases and J by 5 bases, with 28 bases between. DNA of the CDR3: TGCGCCAGCAGCCAAGAAAGGCATCCAGGTGGTCCCGGGACTGGGGAGACCCAGTACTTC. It codes for CASSQERHPGGPGTGETQYF.

The chain links TRBV28 to TRBJ2-1; weak D call: TRBD2 (5 bases). Trimming stripped 3 bases from V and 9 bases from J, with 15 bases between. Germline V gene data show CDR1 as MDHEN and CDR2 as SYDVKM. The CDR3 contains 14 residues. CDR3 bases: TGTGCCAGCAGTTTCGGGGATTCTGCGGCTGAGCAGTTCTTC. Protein sequence: CASSFGDSAAEQFF.

The rearrangement joins TRBV19 to TRBJ1-1; weak D call: TRBD1 (6 bases). Germline CDR1 LNHDA, CDR2 SQIVND (reference sequence). The CDR3 runs to 17 residues. V was clipped by 9 bases and J by 1 base, with 24 bases between them. The CDR3 sequence: CASRQSPFRDKNTEAFF. CDR3 DNA sequence: TGTGCCAGCCGCCAATCCCCCTTCCGGGACAAGAACACTGAAGCTTTCTTT. Full variable domain (rest looked up from reference TRBV19 and TRBJ1-1): DGGITQSPKYLFRKEGQNVTLSCEQNLNHDAMYWYRQDPGQGLRLIYYSQIVNDFQKGDIAEGYSVSREKKESFPLTVTSAQKNPTAFYLCASRQSPFRDKNTEAFFGQGTRLTVV.

The chain uses TRBV4-1 and TRBJ2-3, with D tentatively TRBD2 (5 bases). The V gene's germline CDR1 is MGHRA and CDR2 YSYEKL. The V and J ends lost 1 base and 1 base respectively, with 6 bases between them. CDR3 length: 14 residues. The CDR3: CASSQAAGTDTQYF. The CDR3 DNA sequence: TGCGCCAGCAGCCAAGCAGCGGGCACAGATACGCAGTATTTT.

The V and J genes are TRBV7-2 and TRBJ2-1; 10 bases match TRBD2. Germline CDR1 reads SGHTA; CDR2 reads FQGNSA. The CDR3 runs to 14 residues. Germline trimming cut 8 bases from V and 2 bases from J; bases unmatched to any gene: 3. The CDR3 DNA reads as TGTGCCAGCGGAACTAGCGGGGCCTACAATGAGCAGTTCTTC. Translated: CASGTSGAYNEQFF.

This chain links TRBV6-1 with TRBJ1-3, with no clear D. The CDR3 runs 13 residues. Trimming cost V 11 bases and J 0 bases, with 11 bases left between them. Germline-derived CDR1 and CDR2 are MNHNS and SASEGT. The CDR3 DNA reads as TGTGCCTCGACTTTGATCTCTGGAAACACCATATATTTT. It translates to CASTLISGNTIYF.

The chain recombines TRBV30 with TRBJ1-1, with D possibly being TRBD1 (6 bases). Trimming took off 4 bases at V and 6 bases at J, with 15 bases between the two ends. The CDR3 runs to 13 residues. The V gene's germline CDR1 is GTSNPN and CDR2 SVGIG (reference sequence). CDR3 bases: TGTGCCTGGAACCCAGGGGTTCGGGCTGAAGCTTTCTTT. It translates to CAWNPGVRAEAFF.

This clone was seen only once. This chain uses TRBV4-3 with TRBJ1-1; tentatively, D is TRBD1 (5 bases). V lost 5 bases, J lost 1 base, and 14 bases lay in between. The CDR3 is made up of 15 amino acids. CDR1 is LGHNA and CDR2 is YSLEER in the germline V gene. The CDR3 loop is CASSLSRTSNTEAFF. CDR3 bases: TGCGCCAGCAGCTTAAGTCGGACATCGAACACTGAAGCTTTCTTT.

The chain couples TRBV5-4 to TRBJ2-1; D unresolved. The CDR3 has 13 amino acids. Trimming took off 1 base at V and 3 bases at J, with 5 bases between the two ends. CDR1 SGHNT and CDR2 YYREEE come from the germline V gene (reference sequence). CDR3 sequence: CASSLTVYNEQFF. The CDR3 nucleotides read TGTGCCAGCAGCTTGACGGTCTACAATGAGCAGTTCTTC.

The rearrangement uses TRBV5-1 and TRBJ1-1; D is uncertain. V was pared by 0 bases and J by 1 base, with 7 bases between. Germline CDR1 reads SGHRS; CDR2 reads YFSETQ. This CDR3 comprises 14 residues. The CDR3 loop is CASSLEATNTEAFF. The CDR3 region has the DNA TGCGCCAGCAGCTTGGAAGCCACGAACACTGAAGCTTTCTTT.

This chain joins TRBV9 and TRBJ1-1, with D uncertain. Trimming cost V 0 bases and J 7 bases, with 19 bases left between them. The germline V gene has CDR1 SGDLS and CDR2 YYNGEE. The CDR3 totals 16 residues. The DNA for the CDR3 is TGTGCCAGCAGCGTAGGAGGGTTAGTGGGGATAGGTGAAGCTTTCTTT. It codes for CASSVGGLVGIGEAFF. The full variable domain, in which reference TRBV9 and TRBJ1-1 provide the parts outside the CDR3, is DSGVTQTPKHLITATGQRVTLRCSPRSGDLSVYWYQQSLDQGLQFLIQYYNGEERAKGNILERFSAQQFPDLHSELNLSSLELGDSALYFCASSVGGLVGIGEAFFGQGTRLTVV.

The chain uses TRBV27 and TRBJ1-2; 8 bases align to TRBD1. The length of the CDR3 is 14 residues. CDR1 is MNHEY, CDR2 SMNVEV, per germline (reference sequence). Trimming removed 5 bases from V and 5 bases from J; junction bases left unmatched: 7. The CDR3 nucleotides are TGTGCCAGCAGTCCGCACAGGGGGGGGTATGGCTACACCTTC. As protein: CASSPHRGGYGYTF.

The V gene is TRBV21-1, the J gene TRBJ1-5; TRBD1, the D gene given by the table, was not confirmed from the DNA. TRBV21-1 counts as a pseudogene. CDR3 length: 15 amino acids. CDR3 nucleotides: TGTGCCAGCAGCAGTCGACAGGGTGCCACTCAGCCCCAGCATTTT. This translates into CASSSRQGATQPQHF.

As to this clone: The junction differs from germline at one of its ends, possibly a read error. This rearrangement joins TRBV7-9 to TRBJ1-2; D unclear. CDR1 is SEHNR and CDR2 is FQNEAQ in the germline V gene (reference sequence). CDR3 length equals 13 residues. CDR3 DNA: TGTGCCAGCAGCTTAGGGTACGAGAGGGCAGTATTTTTC. Its translation is CASSLGYERAVFF.

The chain links TRBV11-2 to TRBJ2-7; 9 positions match TRBD2. In germline, CDR1 is SGHAT, CDR2 FQNNGV. V gave up 3 bases and J gave up 2 bases; unmatched junction bases: 8. The CDR3 is 16 amino acids. The CDR3: CASSFSQRGDPYEQYF. The CDR3 DNA is TGTGCCAGCAGCTTCTCCCAGCGGGGGGACCCCTACGAGCAGTACTTC.

This clone was counted a single time. The J gene is TRBJ2-7, the V gene TRBV29-1, with TRBD2 matching 8 bases. The germline V gene has CDR1 SQVTM and CDR2 ANQGSEA. The CDR3 consists of 13 residues. V shed 7 bases, J shed 4 bases, and the junction held 9 bases outside the gene matches. The CDR3 sequence is CSGIAGGTYEQYF. For the CDR3, the DNA is TGCAGCGGTATCGCGGGGGGTACGTACGAGCAGTACTTC.

The count of this clone is one. This rearrangement joins TRBV27 to TRBJ1-1; D unresolved. V was pared by 4 bases and J by 1 base, with 4 bases between. The CDR3 runs to 12 residues. Germline V gives CDR1 MNHEY, CDR2 SMNVEV (reference sequence). As DNA, the CDR3 is TGTGCCAGCAGTTCGGGGAACACTGAAGCTTTCTTT. It specifies CASSSGNTEAFF.

The chain is built from TRBV13 and TRBJ1-2; D is uncertain. Germline V gene lookup returns CDR1 PRHDT and CDR2 FYEKMQ (reference sequence). The V end lost 3 bases, the J end lost 8 bases, and 13 bases lay between the germline ends. This CDR3 region has 13 residues. In nucleotides, the CDR3 is TGTGCCAGCAGCTTCTCCAGGCAACGAGGCTACACCTTC. Residues: CASSFSRQRGYTF. Full variable domain (missing parts from reference TRBV13 and TRBJ1-2): AAGVIQSPRHLIKEKRETATLKCYPIPRHDTVYWYQQGPGQDPQFLISFYEKMQSDKGSIPDRFSAQQFSDYHSELNMSSLELGDSALYFCASSFSRQRGYTFGSGTRLTVV.

V and J are TRBV25-1 and TRBJ2-5; 11 bases are shared with TRBD1. CDR3 length: 14 residues. In germline, CDR1 is MGHDK, CDR2 SYGVNS. After removal of 4 bases from V and 4 bases from J, the junction contained 2 bases not matched to a gene. The CDR3 protein is CASSVGQGVETQYF. The CDR3 region has the DNA TGTGCCAGCAGTGTGGGACAGGGGGTAGAGACCCAGTACTTC. The full variable domain, with the rest looked up from reference TRBV25-1 and TRBJ2-5, is EADIYQTPRYLVIGTGKKITLECSQTMGHDKMYWYQQDPGMELHLIHYSYGVNSTEKGDLSSESTVSRIRTEHFPLTLESARPSHTSQYLCASSVGQGVETQYFGPGTRLLVL.

This clone was counted once. This chain links TRBV5-5 with TRBJ1-1; the match to TRBD1 covers 10 bases. The CDR3 has 17 amino acids. The trim removed 2 bases at V and 4 bases at J, leaving 11 bases unmatched. Germline CDR1 is SGHKS and CDR2 is YYEKEE (reference sequence). CDR3 loop: CASSFRDRGRRGTEAFF. Written as DNA, the CDR3 is TGTGCCAGCAGCTTCCGGGACAGGGGTCGTAGAGGCACTGAAGCTTTCTTT.